What follows are 16 T cell receptor beta chains derived from one specimen sequenced in a study of T cells after yellow fever vaccination (dated by TCRdb to the late 2010s). What the treatment or condition label conveys for this sample: live attenuated yellow fever vaccine strain. The protocol used for the library was 5' RACE. Sequencing was performed on an Illumina NovaSeq 6000. TCRdb trimmed public reads at Q25 via fastp, called clones via MiXCR and kept in-frame beta chains. Each record represents a unique CDR3 protein, reported with the most common genes and DNA among its rows. The sample records 100,000 to 150,000 distinct CDR3 sequences, roughly 15% of which are singletons. The ten largest clones add up to around 46% of the sample. This sample comprised CD8+ T cells sorted from PBMCs, obtained 5 days after the yellow fever booster vaccination. Every receptor here comes from a man in his late teens or twenties who received the YFV17D yellow fever vaccine.

In its sample, this clonotype was seen a few times. This chain joins TRBV7-8 and TRBJ2-5; D uncertain. Trimming removed 2 bases at V and 2 bases at J, with 12 bases between. The CDR3 has 15 amino acids. CDR1 SGHVS and CDR2 FQNEAQ come from the germline V gene. Here the CDR3 reads CASSLNWGDQETQYF. The CDR3, as DNA: TGTGCCAGCAGCTTAAATTGGGGTGATCAAGAGACCCAGTACTTC.

The CDR3 bases are TGTGCCACCAGCACCGGACTAGGGCGTTTCTACGAGCAGTACGTC. This gives the protein CATSTGLGRFYEQYV. The rearrangement joins TRBV15 to TRBJ2-7; 7 positions agree with TRBD2. Germline CDR1 LNHNV, CDR2 YYDKDF (reference sequence). V lost 4 bases and J lost 3; bases outside the gene matches: 9. CDR3 size: 15 residues.

V gene TRBV6-2 or TRBV6-3 combines with J gene TRBJ2-1, with TRBD2 matching over 8 bases. Germline loops: CDR1 MNHEY, CDR2 SVGEGT. With V trimmed by 6 bases and J by 4 bases, 11 bases remained unmatched. The CDR3 has 16 amino acids. The CDR3, as DNA: TGTGCCAGCAGACCAGCCACTAGCGGTTTATACAATGAGCAGTTCTTC. Residues: CASRPATSGLYNEQFF.

This clonotype came up a few times. The chain couples TRBV27 to TRBJ1-1; D is ambiguous. The germline CDR1 and CDR2 sequences are MNHEY and SMNVEV (reference sequence). The V and J ends lost 8 bases and 2 bases respectively, with 12 bases between them. The CDR3 runs to 13 residues. The CDR3 loop is CASFLTVNTEAFF. DNA of the CDR3: TGTGCCAGCTTCCTCACAGTCAACACTGAAGCTTTCTTT.

The chain joins TRBV4-1 to TRBJ1-1; a weak D match, TRBD1 (5 bases). V gave up 1 base and J gave up 0 bases, with 9 bases separating them. The CDR3 is 15 amino acids. Germline V CDR1 and CDR2: MGHRA, YSYEKL. The CDR3 sequence: CASSQGGGMNTEAFF. CDR3 sequence (DNA): TGCGCCAGCAGCCAAGGGGGGGGGATGAACACTGAAGCTTTCTTT.

This clonotype was picked up a small number of times. CDR3 in amino acids: CASSDRGDYNEQFF. In nucleotides, the CDR3 is TGTGCCAGCAGTGACAGGGGGGATTACAATGAGCAGTTCTTC. This chain uses TRBV6-4 with TRBJ2-1; possibly TRBD1 or TRBD2 for D (6 bases each). CDR1 and CDR2 from the germline V gene are MRHNA and SNTAGT. V dropped 2 bases and J dropped 4 bases, with 9 bases sitting between them. CDR3 length: 14 amino acids.

This clonotype was seen repeatedly, ten times or more. The chain recombines TRBV3-1 with TRBJ2-1; perhaps TRBD2 as D (7 bases). The V and J ends lost 0 bases and 4 bases respectively, with 16 bases between them. CDR1 and CDR2 (germline): LGHDT, YNNKEL (reference sequence). This CDR3 region has 17 residues. CDR3 in amino acids: CASSQDETGGRYNEQFF. The CDR3 region has the DNA TGTGCCAGCAGCCAAGATGAAACGGGGGGCCGATACAATGAGCAGTTCTTC.

This clonotype was observed a few times. The chain carries TRBV9 and TRBJ2-3, with TRBD1 as a possible D gene (5 bases). Germline V gives CDR1 SGDLS, CDR2 YYNGEE. Deletions cut 0 bases from V and 3 bases from J, with 8 bases between. CDR3 length: 14 amino acids. DNA for the CDR3: TGTGCCAGCAGCGTAGAAAGGGGTACAGATACGCAGTATTTT. Translation gives CASSVERGTDTQYF.

V and J are TRBV5-1 and TRBJ1-2; D is undetermined. CDR1 is SGHRS and CDR2 is YFSETQ in the germline V gene. This CDR3 contains 14 residues. Trimming left V 6 bases short and J 6 bases short, with 18 bases between. As DNA, the CDR3 is TGCGCCAGCACAATTCCCGGTGGGTCCCATGGCTACACCTTC. Protein sequence: CASTIPGGSHGYTF.

This clonotype was recorded a few times. The chain joins TRBV27 to TRBJ1-5; D is possibly TRBD1 (5 bases). The CDR3 has 14 residues. V was pared by 3 bases and J by 1 base, with 7 bases between. Germline V lookup: CDR1 MNHEY, CDR2 SMNVEV (reference sequence). As DNA, the CDR3 is TGTGCCAGCAGTTTGGGGGTAAGCAATCAGCCCCAGCATTTT. This gives the protein CASSLGVSNQPQHF.

CDR3 protein: CSVEPPGGQGYGYTF. The CDR3 nucleotides are TGCAGCGTTGAACCCCCGGGGGGACAGGGGTATGGCTACACCTTC. The V call is TRBV29-1, the J call TRBJ1-2; 10 bases line up with TRBD1. The CDR3 has 15 residues. The V gene end was trimmed by 2 bases and the J gene end by 5 bases; junction bases not matched to a gene: 8. CDR1 SQVTM and CDR2 ANQGSEA come from the germline V gene.

This chain connects TRBV6-1 to TRBJ1-3, with a tentative D call TRBD1 (6 bases). Trimming pared 1 base from V and 4 bases from J, leaving 11 bases between. CDR1 MNHNS and CDR2 SASEGT come from the germline V gene. This CDR3 has 15 residues. CDR3 protein: CASSEDGGGGNTIYF. The CDR3 coding sequence is TGTGCCAGCAGTGAAGATGGGGGGGGCGGAAACACCATATATTTT.

This clonotype was detected only a few times. The chain links TRBV13 to TRBJ2-3; D is undetermined. The V end was cut by 0 bases, the J end by 0 bases, with 10 bases between. The CDR3 runs 16 residues. The germline gives CDR1 PRHDT, CDR2 FYEKMQ (reference sequence). CDR3 in amino acids: CASSLGDVLSTDTQYF. CDR3 nucleotides: TGTGCCAGCAGCTTAGGGGATGTATTGAGCACAGATACGCAGTATTTT.

V gene TRBV4-1 combines with J gene TRBJ1-5; D is uncertain. V gave up 2 bases and J gave up 0 bases, with 8 bases separating them. Germline V gene data show CDR1 as MGHRA and CDR2 as YSYEKL. The CDR3 consists of 15 residues. CDR3: CASSQRQVSNQPQHF. Here the CDR3 DNA reads TGCGCCAGCAGCCAAAGGCAGGTTAGCAATCAGCCCCAGCATTTT.

This rearrangement joins TRBV6-5 to TRBJ2-5; TRBD2 agrees at 10 bases. The CDR3 is made up of 15 amino acids. V shed 0 bases and J 4 bases; nucleotides not matched to a gene: 2. The germline V gene has CDR1 MNHEY and CDR2 SVGAGI. CDR3 residues: CASSYSSSGGETQYF. The CDR3 coding sequence is TGTGCCAGCAGTTACTCGTCTAGCGGGGGAGAGACCCAGTACTTC.

The chain is built from TRBV11-2 and TRBJ2-1, with D perhaps assigned TRBD1 or TRBD2 (5 bases each). Germline lookup yields CDR1 SGHAT and CDR2 FQNNGV. The V end was cut by 3 bases, the J end by 2 bases, with 11 bases between. CDR3 size: 15 residues. The chain's CDR3 is CASSLGVGAYNEQFF. CDR3 nucleotides: TGTGCCAGCAGCTTGGGGGTGGGAGCCTACAATGAGCAGTTCTTC.